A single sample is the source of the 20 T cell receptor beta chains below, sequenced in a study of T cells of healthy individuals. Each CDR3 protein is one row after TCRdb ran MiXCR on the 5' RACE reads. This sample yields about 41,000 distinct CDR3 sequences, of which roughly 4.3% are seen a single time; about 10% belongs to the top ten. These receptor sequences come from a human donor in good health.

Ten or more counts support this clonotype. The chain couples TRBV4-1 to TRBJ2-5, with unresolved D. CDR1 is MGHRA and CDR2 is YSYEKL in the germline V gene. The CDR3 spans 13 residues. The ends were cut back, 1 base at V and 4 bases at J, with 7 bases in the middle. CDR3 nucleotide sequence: TGCGCCAGCAGCCAAGCAGTCAGAGAGACCCAGTACTTC. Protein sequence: CASSQAVRETQYF.

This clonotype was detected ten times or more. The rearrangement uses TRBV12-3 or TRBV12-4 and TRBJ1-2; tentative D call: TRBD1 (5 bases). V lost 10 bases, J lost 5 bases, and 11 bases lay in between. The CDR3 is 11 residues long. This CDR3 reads CATGGGYGYTF. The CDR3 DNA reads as TGTGCCACCGGGGGAGGGTATGGCTACACCTTC.

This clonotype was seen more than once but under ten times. This CDR3 is CASRERQGASVTLHF. In DNA, the CDR3 is TGTGCCAGCAGGGAAAGACAGGGGGCTTCTGTAACCCTCCACTTT. V is TRBV6-1 and J is TRBJ1-6; 10 bases line up with TRBD1. V dropped 6 bases and J dropped 14; count of bases not matched to a gene: 13. Germline V CDR1 and CDR2: MNHNS, SASEGT. CDR3 length: 15 residues.

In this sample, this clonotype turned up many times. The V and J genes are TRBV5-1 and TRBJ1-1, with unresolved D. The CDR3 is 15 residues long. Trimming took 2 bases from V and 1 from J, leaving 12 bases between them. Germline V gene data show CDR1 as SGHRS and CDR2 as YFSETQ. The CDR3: CASSFFEGRNTEAFF. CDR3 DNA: TGCGCCAGCAGCTTTTTCGAAGGGAGGAACACTGAAGCTTTCTTT.

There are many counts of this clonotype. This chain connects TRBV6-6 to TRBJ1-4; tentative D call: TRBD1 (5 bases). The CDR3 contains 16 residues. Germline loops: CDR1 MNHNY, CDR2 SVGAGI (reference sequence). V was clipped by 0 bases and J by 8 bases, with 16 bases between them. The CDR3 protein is CASSYSSRDPGEKLFF. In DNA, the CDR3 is TGTGCCAGCAGTTACTCGTCCAGAGACCCAGGGGAAAAACTGTTTTTT.

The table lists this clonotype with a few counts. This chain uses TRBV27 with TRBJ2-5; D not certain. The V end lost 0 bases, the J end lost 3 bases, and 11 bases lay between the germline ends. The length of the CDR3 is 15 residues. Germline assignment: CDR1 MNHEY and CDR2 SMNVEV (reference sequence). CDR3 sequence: CASSLSSRTEETQYF. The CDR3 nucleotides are TGTGCCAGCAGTTTATCGAGCCGCACCGAAGAGACCCAGTACTTC.

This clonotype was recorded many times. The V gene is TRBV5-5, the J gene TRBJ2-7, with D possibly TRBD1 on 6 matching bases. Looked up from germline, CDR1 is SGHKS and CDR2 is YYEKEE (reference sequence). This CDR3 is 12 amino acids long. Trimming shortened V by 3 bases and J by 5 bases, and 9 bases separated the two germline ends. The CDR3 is CASSYGQNEQYF. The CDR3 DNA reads TGTGCCAGCAGCTACGGACAGAACGAGCAGTACTTC.

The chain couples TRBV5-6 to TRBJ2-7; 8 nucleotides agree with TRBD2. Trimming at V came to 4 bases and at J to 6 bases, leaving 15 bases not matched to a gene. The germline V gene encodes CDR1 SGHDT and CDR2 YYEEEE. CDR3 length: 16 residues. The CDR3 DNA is TGTGCCAGCAGCCTCGGGGTTGAAGCGGGGGCTCTCGAGCAGTACTTC. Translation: CASSLGVEAGALEQYF.

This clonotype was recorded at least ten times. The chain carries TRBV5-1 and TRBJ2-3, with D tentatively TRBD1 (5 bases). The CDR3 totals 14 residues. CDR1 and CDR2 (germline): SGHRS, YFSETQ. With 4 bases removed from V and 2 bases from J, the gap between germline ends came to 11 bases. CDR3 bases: TGCGCCAGCAGCAGGAGACAGACCACAGATACGCAGTATTTT. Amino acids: CASSRRQTTDTQYF.

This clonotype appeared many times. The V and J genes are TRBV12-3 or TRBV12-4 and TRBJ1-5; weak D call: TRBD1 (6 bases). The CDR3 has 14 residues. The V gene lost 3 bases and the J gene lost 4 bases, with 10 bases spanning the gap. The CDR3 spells CASSFRGYNQPQHF. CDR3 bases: TGTGCCAGCAGTTTCAGGGGATATAATCAGCCCCAGCATTTT.

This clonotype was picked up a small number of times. In DNA, the CDR3 is TGTGCCAGCAGTTTAGGTGGCAGCCTAAAAAACATTCAGTACTTC. Its protein is CASSLGGSLKNIQYF. This chain uses TRBV12-3 or TRBV12-4 with TRBJ2-4; D uncertain. The CDR3 covers 15 residues. The V end lost 1 base, the J end lost 4 bases, and 11 bases lay between the germline ends.

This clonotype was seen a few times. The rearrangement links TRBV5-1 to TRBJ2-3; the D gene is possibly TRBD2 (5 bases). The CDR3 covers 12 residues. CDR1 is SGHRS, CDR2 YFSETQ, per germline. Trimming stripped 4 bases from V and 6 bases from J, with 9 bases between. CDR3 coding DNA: TGCGCCAGCAGCCCCCCGGGGGATACGCAGTATTTT. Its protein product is CASSPPGDTQYF.

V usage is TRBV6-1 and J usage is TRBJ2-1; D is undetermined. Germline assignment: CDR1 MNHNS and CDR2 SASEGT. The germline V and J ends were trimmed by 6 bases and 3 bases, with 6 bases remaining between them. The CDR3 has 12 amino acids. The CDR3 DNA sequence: TGTGCCAGCAGAAGGAACTACAATGAGCAGTTCTTC. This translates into CASRRNYNEQFF.

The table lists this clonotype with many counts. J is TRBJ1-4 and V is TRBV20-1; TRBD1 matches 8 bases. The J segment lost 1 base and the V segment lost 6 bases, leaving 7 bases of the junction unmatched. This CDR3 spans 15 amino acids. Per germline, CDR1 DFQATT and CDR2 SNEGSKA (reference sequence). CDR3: CSAKEQGGTNEKLFF. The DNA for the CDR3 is TGCAGTGCAAAAGAACAGGGGGGAACTAATGAAAAACTGTTTTTT.

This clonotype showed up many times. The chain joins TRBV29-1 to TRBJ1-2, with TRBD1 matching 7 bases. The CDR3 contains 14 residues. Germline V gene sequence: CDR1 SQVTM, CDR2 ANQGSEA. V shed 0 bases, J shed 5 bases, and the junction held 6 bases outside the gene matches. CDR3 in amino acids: CSVEDPGGAYGYTF. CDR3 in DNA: TGCAGCGTTGAAGATCCAGGGGGAGCTTATGGCTACACCTTC.

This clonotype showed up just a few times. For the CDR3, the DNA is TGTGCCAGCAGCCTCACTCTAGCGGGGGCCCACAATGAGCAGTTCTTC. It yields the protein CASSLTLAGAHNEQFF. The chain recombines TRBV7-8 with TRBJ2-1; 10 bases are shared with TRBD2. This CDR3 contains 16 residues. The V gene's germline CDR1 is SGHVS and CDR2 FQNEAQ. J lost 5 bases, V lost 5 bases, and 9 bases had no gene match. The full variable domain, rest sourced from reference TRBV7-8 and TRBJ2-1, is GAGVSQSPRYKVAKRGQDVALRCDPISGHVSLFWYQQALGQGPEFLTYFQNEAQLDKSGLPSDRFFAERPEGSVSTLKIQRTQQEDSAVYLCASSLTLAGAHNEQFFGPGTRLTVL.

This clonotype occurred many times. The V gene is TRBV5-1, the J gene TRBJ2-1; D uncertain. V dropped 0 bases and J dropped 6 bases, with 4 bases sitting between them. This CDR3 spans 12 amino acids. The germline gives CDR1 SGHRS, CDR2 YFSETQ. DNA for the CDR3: TGCGCCAGCAGCTTGGGTAGCAATGAGCAGTTCTTC. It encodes CASSLGSNEQFF. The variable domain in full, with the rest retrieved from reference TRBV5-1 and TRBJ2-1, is KAGVTQTPRYLIKTRGQQVTLSCSPISGHRSVSWYQQTPGQGLQFLFEYFSETQRNKGNFPGRFSGRQFSNSRSEMNVSTLELGDSALYLCASSLGSNEQFFGPGTRLTVL.

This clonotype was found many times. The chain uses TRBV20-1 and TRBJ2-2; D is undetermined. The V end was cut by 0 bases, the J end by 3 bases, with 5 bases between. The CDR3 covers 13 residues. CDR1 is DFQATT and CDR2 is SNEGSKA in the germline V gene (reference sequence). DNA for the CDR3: TGCAGTGCTAGAGAATCATACACCGGGGAGCTGTTTTTT. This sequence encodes CSARESYTGELFF.

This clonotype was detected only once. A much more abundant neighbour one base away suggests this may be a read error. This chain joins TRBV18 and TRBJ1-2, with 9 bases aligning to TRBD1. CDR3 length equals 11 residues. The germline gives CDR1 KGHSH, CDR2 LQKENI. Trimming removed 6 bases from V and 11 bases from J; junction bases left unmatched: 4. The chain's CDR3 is CASSRDREYTF. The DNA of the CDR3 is TGTGCCAGCTCGCGGGACAGGGAGTACACCTTC.

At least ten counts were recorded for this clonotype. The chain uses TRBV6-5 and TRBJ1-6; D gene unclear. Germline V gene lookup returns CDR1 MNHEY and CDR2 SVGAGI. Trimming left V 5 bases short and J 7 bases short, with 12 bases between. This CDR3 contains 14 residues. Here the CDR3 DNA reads TGTGCCAGCAGTCCGATAGGTCAAAATTCACCCCTCCACTTT. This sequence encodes CASSPIGQNSPLHF.